The 31 T cell receptor beta chains in this list originate from one sample, sequenced in a study of OX40 agonist ivuxolimab in advanced cancers. Using immunoSEQ multiplex PCR, the repertoire was profiled, and TCRdb retains in-frame clones only, with some absent. The sample contains about 75,000 clones, roughly 81% of which appear only once. Material: CD4+ or CD8+ T cells sorted from blood, obtained in a trial of the OX40 agonist ivuxolimab. The receptors derive from an adult with an advanced solid tumor such as melanoma, head and neck, liver or kidney cancer.

The gene calls are TRBV7-9 and TRBJ1-2; 8 bases match TRBD1. CDR1 is SEHNR, CDR2 FQNEAQ, per germline (reference sequence). This CDR3 region has 15 residues. The V segment lost 3 bases and the J segment 1 base; nucleotides outside the gene matches: 4. CDR3 sequence reads: CASSFGQGVNYGYTF. CDR3 coding DNA: TGTGCCAGCAGCTTTGGACAGGGAGTTAACTATGGCTACACCTTC. Variable domain in full (rest from reference TRBV7-9 and TRBJ1-2): DTGVSQNPRHKITKRGQNVTFRCDPISEHNRLYWYRQTLGQGPEFLTYFQNEAQLEKSRLLSDRFSAERPKGSFSTLEIQRTEQGDSAMYLCASSFGQGVNYGYTFGSGTRLTVV.

The V call is TRBV19, the J call TRBJ1-5; D is possibly TRBD1 (6 bases). This CDR3 contains 14 residues. With 6 bases removed from V and 4 bases from J, the gap between germline ends came to 13 bases. The V gene's germline CDR1 is LNHDA and CDR2 SQIVND (reference sequence). As DNA, the CDR3 is TGTGCCAGTAGCTCCGGGACACTAAATCAGCCCCAGCATTTT. Protein product: CASSSGTLNQPQHF.

This sequence joins TRBV7-2 and TRBJ2-1; 7 nucleotides align to TRBD2. In germline, CDR1 is SGHTA, CDR2 FQGNSA. V was clipped by 2 bases and J by 8 bases; unmatched bases: 6. The CDR3 covers 14 residues. CDR3 bases: TGTGCCAGCAGCTTAATTGTGGGGGGGGATGAGCAGTTCTTC. Translating gives CASSLIVGGDEQFF.

J is TRBJ2-1 and V is TRBV18; no reliable D call. The V gene's germline CDR1 is KGHSH and CDR2 LQKENI. V lost 0 bases, J lost 3 bases, and 12 bases lay in between. This CDR3 is built from 16 residues. For the CDR3, the DNA is TGTGCCAGCTCACCACCTTCGGGTACTATCTACAATGAGCAGTTCTTC. Protein product: CASSPPSGTIYNEQFF.

The chain uses TRBV7-9 and TRBJ2-7; 7 nucleotides line up with TRBD1. The length of the CDR3 is 13 residues. Germline V gives CDR1 SEHNR, CDR2 FQNEAQ (reference sequence). The trim removed 4 bases at V and 5 bases at J, leaving 5 bases unmatched. CDR3 in amino acids: CASSSPGQNEQYF. CDR3 in DNA: TGTGCCAGCAGCTCACCGGGACAGAACGAGCAGTACTTC.

This chain uses TRBV19 with TRBJ2-1, with 13 bases matching TRBD2. V lost 5 bases and J lost 4; bases outside the gene matches: 2. The CDR3 extends over 15 amino acids. CDR1 and CDR2 from the germline V gene are LNHDA and SQIVND (reference sequence). This chain's CDR3 is CASSRLAGGYNEQFF. Written as DNA, the CDR3 is TGTGCCAGTAGTCGACTAGCGGGAGGTTACAATGAGCAGTTCTTC.

Only a few counts were recorded for this clone. The chain carries TRBV5-1 and TRBJ2-2; D is perhaps TRBD1 (6 bases). V was pared by 6 bases and J by 4 bases, with 19 bases between. The CDR3 has 16 amino acids. Germline lookup yields CDR1 SGHRS and CDR2 YFSETQ. CDR3 nucleotides: TGCGCCAGCAAAACAGGGCCCGGGATTACCACCGGGGAGCTGTTTTTT. It encodes CASKTGPGITTGELFF.

This sequence joins TRBV29-1 and TRBJ1-4; D ambiguous. This CDR3 has 13 amino acids. V lost 4 bases and J 8 bases, leaving 14 bases between the germline ends. Germline V CDR1 and CDR2: SQVTM, ANQGSEA. The CDR3 DNA reads TGCAGCGTTGCTAGGCAGGCGGGGGAAAAACTGTTTTTT. As protein: CSVARQAGEKLFF.

J is TRBJ2-7 and V is TRBV5-8; D may be TRBD2 (6 bases). The V and J ends lost 4 bases and 2 bases respectively, with 19 bases between them. This CDR3 has 16 residues. Germline lookup yields CDR1 SGHTS and CDR2 YDEGEE. The CDR3 DNA reads TGTGCCAGCAGCCCACGGGCTCCTCGGGGGACCTACGAGCAGTACTTC. The encoded protein is CASSPRAPRGTYEQYF.

The V call is TRBV18, the J call TRBJ2-1, with D uncertain. There are 11 residues in the CDR3. V was pared by 4 bases and J by 8 bases, with 6 bases between. CDR1 is KGHSH and CDR2 is LQKENI in the germline V gene. The CDR3 DNA is TGTGCCAGCTCACAACAGCATGAGCAGTTCTTC. Translation: CASSQQHEQFF.

The rearrangement links TRBV7-6 to TRBJ1-2; TRBD1 matches at 10 bases. The CDR3 has 17 residues. CDR1 is SGHVS and CDR2 is FNYEAQ in the germline V gene. With 5 bases clipped from V and 8 bases from J, the junction kept 17 bases outside the gene matches. CDR3 DNA sequence: TGTGCCAGCAGCCCCCCAGACAGGGGGCGGTGGATTGACGGCTACACCTTC. This sequence encodes CASSPPDRGRWIDGYTF.

This clone was counted a few times. The same CDR3 is also encoded by other DNA sequences in this sample. This rearrangement joins TRBV6-5 to TRBJ1-2; the match to TRBD1 covers 12 bases. With V trimmed by 6 bases and J by 4 bases, 6 bases remained unmatched. The germline gives CDR1 MNHEY, CDR2 SVGAGI. The length of the CDR3 is 15 residues. CDR3 DNA sequence: TGTGCCAGCAGCCTCGGGACAGGGGGCGGCTATGGCTACACCTTC. Translating it yields CASSLGTGGGYGYTF.

The genes are TRBV7-2 and TRBJ2-7; D may be TRBD2 (6 bases). Trimming cost V 5 bases and J 5 bases, with 16 bases left between them. The germline CDR1 and CDR2 sequences are SGHTA and FQGNSA. The CDR3 totals 14 residues. CDR3 in DNA: TGTGCCAGCAGCCGATCGACTAGATGGCACGAGCAGTACTTC. It translates to CASSRSTRWHEQYF.

The genes are TRBV6-1 and TRBJ2-6; TRBD1 matches at 10 bases. Trimming at V came to 4 bases and at J to 2 bases, leaving 14 bases not matched to a gene. CDR3 size: 20 residues. In germline, CDR1 is MNHNS, CDR2 SASEGT. In nucleotides, the CDR3 is TGTGCCAGCAGTGGGAGGGACAGGGGAGACGGGAGGACTGGGGCCAACGTCCTGACTTTC. Amino acid sequence: CASSGRDRGDGRTGANVLTF.

V and J are TRBV5-4 and TRBJ2-5, with D possibly being TRBD2 (8 bases). The DNA matches TRBJ2-7 better at its end, which makes the J call doubtful. CDR3 length equals 20 residues. Germline assignment: CDR1 SGHNT and CDR2 YYREEE (reference sequence). The CDR3 DNA reads TGTGCCAGCAGCTTAGGGTTCGGGGGGGACAGCAATATTGGGACCTACGAGCAGTACTTC. It is translated as CASSLGFGGDSNIGTYEQYF.

The V call is TRBV7-9, the J call TRBJ2-5; D is possibly TRBD2 (5 bases). Trimming left V 8 bases short and J 5 bases short, with 12 bases between. The CDR3 spans 12 residues. Germline loops: CDR1 SEHNR, CDR2 FQNEAQ (reference sequence). The CDR3 sequence: CASHGVWETQYF. The CDR3 nucleotides read TGTGCCAGCCACGGGGTATGGGAGACCCAGTACTTC.

The chain employs TRBV5-1 and TRBJ2-7; D may be TRBD1 or TRBD2 (5 bases each). Germline assignment: CDR1 SGHRS and CDR2 YFSETQ. V lost 3 bases to trimming and J lost 0 bases, with 13 bases between them. The CDR3 runs to 15 residues. Here the CDR3 reads CASSSRDLSSYEQYF. The CDR3 DNA reads TGCGCCAGCAGCTCCCGGGACCTCAGCTCCTACGAGCAGTACTTC. Full variable domain (outside the CDR3, taken from reference TRBV5-1 and TRBJ2-7): KAGVTQTPRYLIKTRGQQVTLSCSPISGHRSVSWYQQTPGQGLQFLFEYFSETQRNKGNFPGRFSGRQFSNSRSEMNVSTLELGDSALYLCASSSRDLSSYEQYFGPGTRLTVT.

This chain uses TRBV11-2 with TRBJ2-3, with D perhaps matching TRBD2 (5 bases). The CDR3 totals 15 residues. Germline V gene data show CDR1 as SGHAT and CDR2 as FQNNGV. Between the trimmed V and J ends, which lost 5 bases and 3 bases, there was a span of 15 bases. The CDR3 DNA reads as TGTGCCAGCAGCGGCCTCGGGGTAGGGACAGATACGCAGTATTTT. Amino acid sequence: CASSGLGVGTDTQYF.

This chain uses TRBV11-2 with TRBJ2-5; 11 positions agree with TRBD1. V was clipped by 7 bases and J by 5 bases; unmatched bases: 9. The germline gives CDR1 SGHAT, CDR2 FQNNGV. The CDR3 runs to 15 residues. DNA for the CDR3: TGTGCCAGCAACGATGGACAGGGGGCGTTGGAGACCCAGTACTTC. Amino acid sequence: CASNDGQGALETQYF. The full variable domain, rest sourced from reference TRBV11-2 and TRBJ2-5, is EAGVAQSPRYKIIEKRQSVAFWCNPISGHATLYWYQQILGQGPKLLIQFQNNGVVDDSQLPKDRFSAERLKGVDSTLKIQPAKLEDSAVYLCASNDGQGALETQYFGPGTRLLVL.

This clone has just a few counts. Written as DNA, the CDR3 is TGTGCCAGCAGATATCTAGCGGGAGGCTCCTACGAGCAGTACTTC. Protein product: CASRYLAGGSYEQYF. The chain carries TRBV6-5 and TRBJ2-7; 11 nucleotides line up with TRBD2. This CDR3 spans 15 amino acids. The germline CDR1 and CDR2 sequences are MNHEY and SVGAGI. J was trimmed by 0 bases and V by 6 bases; bases with no gene match: 4.

The sample holds one count of this clone. This chain joins TRBV10-3 and TRBJ2-7, with D perhaps matching TRBD1 (5 bases). The V end was cut by 3 bases, the J end by 8 bases, with 14 bases between. CDR3 length: 13 residues. Germline values: CDR1 ENHRY, CDR2 SYGVKD. The CDR3 sequence: CAISDPPTEKQYF. The DNA of the CDR3 is TGTGCCATCAGTGATCCACCGACAGAGAAGCAGTACTTC.

The chain recombines TRBV4-2 with TRBJ1-5, with 7 bases identical to TRBD1. Germline CDR1 LGHNA, CDR2 YNFKEQ. This CDR3 has 18 amino acids. The trim removed 0 bases at V and 2 bases at J, leaving 10 bases unmatched. The CDR3 DNA is TGTGCCAGCAGCCAAGATCCAGGGGGACCCTCCCGCAATCAGCCCCAGCATTTT. Amino acid sequence: CASSQDPGGPSRNQPQHF.

This clone showed up just a few times. The chain recombines TRBV5-1 with TRBJ2-7, with D possibly TRBD1 on 6 matching bases. Trimming shortened V by 7 bases and J by 0 bases, and 20 bases separated the two germline ends. This CDR3 is 16 amino acids long. Germline CDR1 SGHRS, CDR2 YFSETQ. The CDR3 DNA reads TGCGCCAGCGCTGGGGGCCAGGGACCCATCTCCTACGAGCAGTACTTC. As protein: CASAGGQGPISYEQYF.

The J gene is TRBJ2-7, the V gene TRBV5-1; TRBD2 matches 10 bases. This CDR3 is built from 15 residues. Trimming cost V 0 bases and J 7 bases; bases outside gene matches: 7. Germline CDR1 and CDR2: SGHRS and YFSETQ. CDR3 amino acids: CASSLVASGSQEQYF. CDR3 nucleotides: TGCGCCAGCAGCTTGGTGGCTAGCGGGAGTCAAGAGCAGTACTTC.

The genes are TRBV6-5 and TRBJ2-1, with TRBD2 matching over 7 bases. The CDR3 runs to 15 residues. Per the germline V gene, CDR1 is MNHEY and CDR2 is SVGAGI. V was pared by 3 bases and J by 5 bases, with 7 bases of the junction left unmatched. In DNA, the CDR3 is TGTGCCAGCAGTTATGCCGGGACTATAGACAATGAGCAGTTCTTC. This sequence encodes CASSYAGTIDNEQFF.

The chain carries TRBV11-2 and TRBJ2-1, with a possible D match to TRBD2 (6 bases). CDR1 SGHAT and CDR2 FQNNGV come from the germline V gene. The CDR3 covers 14 residues. V shed 5 bases and J shed 6 bases, with 14 bases lying between them. CDR3 nucleotides: TGTGCCAGCAGCCCCTCTCCCGGGAGCAATGAGCAGTTCTTC. Translation: CASSPSPGSNEQFF.

The CDR3 reads CASSLGQSNNSPLHF. The CDR3 DNA reads as TGTGCCAGCAGCTTGGGACAGTCGAATAATTCACCCCTCCACTTT. The chain links TRBV7-6 to TRBJ1-6; 7 nucleotides align to TRBD1. The CDR3 covers 15 residues. J gave up 5 bases and V 3 bases, and 4 bases lay outside the gene matches. CDR1 and CDR2 from the germline V gene are SGHVS and FNYEAQ.

The chain is built from TRBV28 and TRBJ1-1; maybe TRBD1 (5 bases). V was trimmed by 3 bases and J by 5 bases, leaving 19 bases between them. Looked up from germline, CDR1 is MDHEN and CDR2 is SYDVKM. The CDR3 covers 16 residues. DNA for the CDR3: TGTGCCAGCAGTTTGGTGGAGGGCAGGGAAAGGACTGAAGCTTTCTTT. Protein: CASSLVEGRERTEAFF.

The chain is built from TRBV5-1 and TRBJ2-1; 11 bases are shared with TRBD2. Unmatched junction bases numbered 9, after V lost 0 bases and J lost 16 bases. CDR3 length: 14 amino acids. Germline-derived CDR1 and CDR2 are SGHRS and YFSETQ. In DNA form, the CDR3 reads TGCGCCAGCAGCTTGGTCCTAGCGGGAGGATCGCCATTCTTC. Residues: CASSLVLAGGSPFF.

The V gene is TRBV11-3, the J gene TRBJ2-4; 12 nucleotides match TRBD2. Per the germline V gene, CDR1 is SGHNT and CDR2 is YENEEA. Trimming at V came to 4 bases and at J to 1 base, leaving 11 bases not matched to a gene. This CDR3 has 19 residues. The CDR3 nucleotides are TGTGCCAGCAGCTCTAGACTAGCGGGAGAGAGGAAGGCCAAAAACATTCAGTACTTC. This codes for CASSSRLAGERKAKNIQYF.

The chain joins TRBV14 to TRBJ1-2, with 7 bases aligning to TRBD1. This CDR3 contains 13 residues. The V segment lost 8 bases and the J segment 3 bases; nucleotides outside the gene matches: 6. Germline V gene sequence: CDR1 SGHDN, CDR2 FVKESK. The DNA of the CDR3 is TGTGCCAGCTCTGGACAGGCGTACTATGGCTACACCTTC. Amino acid sequence: CASSGQAYYGYTF.